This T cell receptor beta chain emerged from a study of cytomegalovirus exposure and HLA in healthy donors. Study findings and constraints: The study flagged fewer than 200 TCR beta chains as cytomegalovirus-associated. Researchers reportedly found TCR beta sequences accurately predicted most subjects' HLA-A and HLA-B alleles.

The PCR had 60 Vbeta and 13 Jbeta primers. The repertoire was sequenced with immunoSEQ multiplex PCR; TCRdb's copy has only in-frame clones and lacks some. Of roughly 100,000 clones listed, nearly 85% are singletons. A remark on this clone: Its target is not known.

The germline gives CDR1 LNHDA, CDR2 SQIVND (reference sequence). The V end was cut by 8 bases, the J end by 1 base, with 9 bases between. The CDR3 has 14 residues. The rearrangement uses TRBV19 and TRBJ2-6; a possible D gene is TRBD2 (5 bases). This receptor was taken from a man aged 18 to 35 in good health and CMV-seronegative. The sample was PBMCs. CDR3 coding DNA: TGTGCCAGTCGAGAGGGATCTGGGGCCAACGTCCTGACTTTC. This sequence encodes CASREGSGANVLTF.